Sequencing of this T cell receptor (beta chain) was carried out in a study of patients and donors after allogeneic stem cell transplantation. TCRdb recomputed calls from the RT-PCR reads with MiXCR, one row per CDR3 protein. Altogether roughly 230,000 distinct CDR3 sequences are present, roughly an eighth being singletons, with the ten largest covering approximately 10%. This clonotype has at least ten counts. The source is a human donor who was either an allogeneic HSCT recipient or a stem cell or donor lymphocyte infusion donor (not recorded which). It is not recorded whose cells these are; they may come from a transplant donor. Sequencing used blood, either unsorted or a sorted T cell fraction (not recorded which).

CDR3 DNA: TGTGCCAGCAGCTCGGGACAGGGGGGATCACCCCTCCACTTT. This gives the protein CASSSGQGGSPLHF. The chain has TRBV11-3 and TRBJ1-6, with TRBD1 identical over 11 bases. The CDR3 runs 14 residues. Germline CDR1 SGHNT, CDR2 YENEEA. The V segment lost 4 bases and the J segment 10 bases; nucleotides outside the gene matches: 3.